What follows are 28 T cell receptor beta chains derived from one specimen sequenced in a study of shared clonotypes between healthy human individuals. Libraries were prepared by immunoSEQ multiplex PCR; TCRdb keeps only in-frame clonotypes and omits some of them. The sample shows 950,000 to 1,300,000 clones, approximately 72% of them seen only once. Sequencing input: memory CD4+ T cells sorted from blood. As for subset: CD45RA-negative fraction. These receptor sequences come from a man between 18 and 29 years old in good health.

Only a few counts were recorded for this clone. CDR3 nucleotide sequence: TGTGCCATCAGAACAGGGTCTGGGGCCAACGTCCTGACTTTC. This codes for CAIRTGSGANVLTF. This chain uses TRBV10-3 with TRBJ2-6; tentative D call: TRBD1 (6 bases). Germline assignment: CDR1 ENHRY and CDR2 SYGVKD. The CDR3 has 14 amino acids. Trimming left V 6 bases short and J 1 base short, with 7 bases between.

The chain recombines TRBV28 with TRBJ1-3; TRBD1 agrees at 10 bases. This CDR3 comprises 15 residues. After removal of 5 bases from V and 8 bases from J, the junction contained 9 bases not matched to a gene. Germline V gene data show CDR1 as MDHEN and CDR2 as SYDVKM. CDR3: CASSGRDRGWDTIYF. DNA for the CDR3: TGTGCCAGCAGTGGCCGGGACAGGGGATGGGACACCATATATTTT.

The chain recombines TRBV6-1 with TRBJ2-2; TRBD2 matches at 7 bases. This CDR3 has 15 amino acids. Germline V gene data show CDR1 as MNHNS and CDR2 as SASEGT. Trimming removed 6 bases from V and 7 bases from J; junction bases left unmatched: 11. In DNA, the CDR3 is TGTGCCAGCAGGACGGCAGGAGCGGGAAACGGGGAGCTGTTTTTT. This gives the protein CASRTAGAGNGELFF.

This sequence joins TRBV11-3 and TRBJ2-1, with 13 bases matching TRBD2. V was clipped by 4 bases and J by 5 bases; unmatched bases: 5. Germline CDR1 and CDR2: SGHNT and YENEEA. The CDR3 runs to 16 residues. CDR3: CASSSRLAGGNNEQFF. CDR3 nucleotides: TGTGCCAGCAGCTCAAGACTAGCGGGAGGAAACAATGAGCAGTTCTTC.

In this sample, this clone turned up once. The chain combines TRBV6-1 with TRBJ2-2; either TRBD1 or TRBD2 may fit D (5 bases each). The V gene's germline CDR1 is MNHNS and CDR2 SASEGT. Trimming removed 5 bases at V and 5 bases at J, with 12 bases between. CDR3 length: 14 amino acids. CDR3 protein: CASSYVEGTGELFF. The CDR3 DNA reads TGTGCCAGCAGTTATGTAGAGGGGACCGGGGAGCTGTTTTTT.

The J gene is TRBJ2-7, the V gene TRBV9; a possible D gene is TRBD1 (5 bases). The V end was cut by 0 bases, the J end by 6 bases, with 16 bases between. This CDR3 spans 15 amino acids. In germline, CDR1 is SGDLS, CDR2 YYNGEE. The CDR3 reads CASSVGFQGIGEQYF. The CDR3, as DNA: TGTGCCAGCAGCGTAGGATTTCAGGGTATTGGCGAGCAGTACTTC.

The chain links TRBV6-1 to TRBJ2-1, with D hard to call. CDR3 length: 13 amino acids. The germline gives CDR1 MNHNS, CDR2 SASEGT. Trimming pared 11 bases from V and 0 bases from J, leaving 11 bases between. In DNA, the CDR3 is TGTGCCTCCATTCCCCGCTCCTACAATGAGCAGTTCTTC. This codes for CASIPRSYNEQFF.

This clone was observed a few times. The chain carries TRBV18 and TRBJ1-3, with D possibly being TRBD1 (6 bases). The CDR3 has 15 amino acids. Per germline, CDR1 KGHSH and CDR2 LQKENI. V was clipped by 3 bases and J by 0 bases, with 9 bases between them. CDR3 DNA sequence: TGTGCCAGCTCACCCGACAGGATCTCTGGAAACACCATATATTTT. Protein product: CASSPDRISGNTIYF. The full variable domain, with the rest looked up from reference TRBV18 and TRBJ1-3, is NAGVMQNPRHLVRRRGQEARLRCSPMKGHSHVYWYRQLPEEGLKFMVYLQKENIIDESGMPKERFSAEFPKEGPSILRIQQVVRGDSAAYFCASSPDRISGNTIYFGEGSWLTVV.

The gene calls are TRBV28 and TRBJ2-5; 8 bases match TRBD1. The length of the CDR3 is 14 residues. Germline CDR1 and CDR2: MDHEN and SYDVKM. V shed 6 bases and J 5 bases; nucleotides not matched to a gene: 8. The CDR3 protein is CASRRQGAGETQYF. As DNA, the CDR3 is TGTGCCAGCAGAAGGCAGGGGGCGGGGGAGACCCAGTACTTC.

CDR3 sequence: CASSMGGTGAYEQYF. The DNA of the CDR3 is TGTGCCAGTAGTATGGGGGGGACAGGGGCCTACGAGCAGTACTTC. The gene calls are TRBV19 and TRBJ2-7; 10 positions agree with TRBD1. The CDR3 consists of 15 residues. Germline V gene sequence: CDR1 LNHDA, CDR2 SQIVND (reference sequence). V lost 3 bases, J lost 2 bases, and 4 bases stayed unmatched.

The chain recombines TRBV11-2 with TRBJ2-5; 7 positions match TRBD1. The CDR3 is made up of 13 amino acids. V gave up 7 bases and J gave up 5 bases; unmatched junction bases: 7. The V gene's germline CDR1 is SGHAT and CDR2 FQNNGV. CDR3 sequence: CASTQIRGETQYF. The CDR3, as DNA: TGTGCCAGCACCCAGATCAGGGGGGAGACCCAGTACTTC.

This sequence joins TRBV30 and TRBJ2-3; 7 bases line up with TRBD1. In germline, CDR1 is GTSNPN, CDR2 SVGIG (reference sequence). This CDR3 is built from 13 residues. The trim removed 4 bases at V and 1 base at J, leaving 2 bases unmatched. CDR3 DNA sequence: TGTGCCTGGAATCAGGGGGGCACAGATACGCAGTATTTT. Protein sequence: CAWNQGGTDTQYF.

The chain recombines TRBV25-1 with TRBJ1-1; 7 nucleotides line up with TRBD1. Germline V CDR1 and CDR2: MGHDK, SYGVNS. V shed 5 bases and J 4 bases; nucleotides not matched to a gene: 7. This CDR3 is 14 amino acids long. CDR3 region: CASSPLTGPTEAFF. In nucleotides, the CDR3 is TGTGCCAGCAGTCCCTTGACAGGGCCCACTGAAGCTTTCTTT.

This clone was detected only a few times. The rearrangement links TRBV10-1 to TRBJ2-3, with 8 bases lining up with TRBD2. There are 14 residues in the CDR3. Trimming removed 9 bases from V and 4 bases from J; junction bases left unmatched: 9. Germline V gene lookup returns CDR1 WNHNN and CDR2 SYGVQD (reference sequence). This CDR3 reads CASAAGDPSDTQYF. CDR3 bases: TGCGCCAGTGCAGCGGGAGACCCATCAGATACGCAGTATTTT.

The V call is TRBV7-9, the J call TRBJ1-2; 10 positions agree with TRBD1. In germline, CDR1 is SEHNR, CDR2 FQNEAQ (reference sequence). V dropped 4 bases and J dropped 8; count of bases not matched to a gene: 10. The CDR3 runs to 15 residues. The CDR3, as DNA: TGTGCCAGCAGCTACGGACAGGGGGGGAATGTGGGCTACACCTTC. This codes for CASSYGQGGNVGYTF.

Only one count was recorded for this clone. This chain uses TRBV2 with TRBJ2-1, with D uncertain. The V and J ends lost 6 bases and 0 bases respectively, with 18 bases between them. CDR3 size: 17 residues. Germline V gene data show CDR1 as SNHLY and CDR2 as FYNNEI. CDR3 loop: CASRDRMSPSSYNEQFF. The CDR3 nucleotides are TGTGCCAGCAGAGACCGCATGTCCCCGAGCTCCTACAATGAGCAGTTCTTC.

The chain combines TRBV2 with TRBJ1-3, with D possibly matching TRBD1 (5 bases). The germline gives CDR1 SNHLY, CDR2 FYNNEI. Trimming pared 3 bases from V and 0 bases from J, leaving 9 bases between. CDR3 length: 15 residues. CDR3 in DNA: TGTGCCAGCAGTGACGGGGCAGTCTCTGGAAACACCATATATTTT. This encodes CASSDGAVSGNTIYF.

The J gene is TRBJ1-6, the V gene TRBV27; D is ambiguous. The CDR3 is 16 amino acids. The germline gives CDR1 MNHEY, CDR2 SMNVEV (reference sequence). V lost 3 bases and J 6 bases, leaving 15 bases between the germline ends. For the CDR3, the DNA is TGTGCCAGCAGTTTGCGTACGGACCCTCTTAATTCACCCCTCCACTTT. Translating it yields CASSLRTDPLNSPLHF.

For this clone: One base separates it from a far larger clone, so it is likely a read error. This sample includes further DNA sequences coding for the same CDR3. The V call is TRBV7-6, the J call TRBJ1-2; D is unclear. Trimming took off 5 bases at V and 7 bases at J, with 11 bases between the two ends. The length of the CDR3 is 12 residues. Germline CDR1 and CDR2: SGHVS and FNYEAQ. Here the CDR3 reads CASSPIGGGYTF. The CDR3 region has the DNA TGTGCCAGCAGCCCAATAGGAGGTGGCTACACCTTC.

The chain combines TRBV29-1 with TRBJ2-5, with 12 bases aligning to TRBD2. This CDR3 has 14 amino acids. The trim removed 6 bases at V and 5 bases at J, leaving 7 bases unmatched. Looked up from germline, CDR1 is SQVTM and CDR2 is ANQGSEA. CDR3 in amino acids: CSVATSGGRETQYF. DNA of the CDR3: TGCAGCGTGGCGACTAGCGGGGGTCGTGAGACCCAGTACTTC.

This chain links TRBV5-1 with TRBJ2-5, with D possibly TRBD1 on 5 matching bases. CDR1 is SGHRS and CDR2 is YFSETQ in the germline V gene. The germline V and J ends were trimmed by 7 bases and 2 bases, with 15 bases remaining between them. The CDR3 length is 14 residues. CDR3 nucleotide sequence: TGCGCCAGCGCAGGGCCCGGGCTGCAAGAGACCCAGTACTTC. Protein sequence: CASAGPGLQETQYF. The full variable domain, its missing parts supplied by reference TRBV5-1 and TRBJ2-5, is KAGVTQTPRYLIKTRGQQVTLSCSPISGHRSVSWYQQTPGQGLQFLFEYFSETQRNKGNFPGRFSGRQFSNSRSEMNVSTLELGDSALYLCASAGPGLQETQYFGPGTRLLVL.

This clone has a handful of counts. The rearrangement uses TRBV19 and TRBJ2-3; 11 bases are a match to TRBD2. Germline assignment: CDR1 LNHDA and CDR2 SQIVND (reference sequence). The CDR3 has 16 amino acids. V trimming: 7 bases; J trimming: 2 bases; junction bases outside the gene matches: 8. The CDR3 coding sequence is TGTGCCAGTACCAGGACTAGCGGGTGGACCACAGATACGCAGTATTTT. It codes for CASTRTSGWTTDTQYF.

This clone has only one observation. J is TRBJ2-7 and V is TRBV7-9; 9 nucleotides align to TRBD2. The CDR3 consists of 14 residues. The germline V gene has CDR1 SEHNR and CDR2 FQNEAQ (reference sequence). J gave up 6 bases and V 1 base, and 4 bases lay outside the gene matches. CDR3 sequence: CASSLGGGALEQYF. The CDR3 coding sequence is TGTGCCAGCAGCTTAGGCGGGGGGGCCCTCGAGCAGTACTTC.

The chain couples TRBV9 to TRBJ1-4; possible D gene TRBD1, 5 bases. The V gene lost 4 bases and the J gene lost 13 bases, with 14 bases spanning the gap. Germline V gene data show CDR1 as SGDLS and CDR2 as YYNGEE. CDR3 length: 12 amino acids. The chain's CDR3 is CASSSTGTVLFF. CDR3 bases: TGTGCCAGCAGCTCGACCGGGACGGTACTGTTTTTT.

The chain recombines TRBV27 with TRBJ1-5; 9 bases match TRBD1. J lost 6 bases, V lost 5 bases, and 8 bases had no gene match. CDR1 is MNHEY and CDR2 is SMNVEV in the germline V gene (reference sequence). The CDR3 has 15 residues. CDR3 DNA sequence: TGTGCCAGCAGTGCGGGACAGGGAAATAGTCAGCCCCAGCATTTT. Translating it yields CASSAGQGNSQPQHF.

The J gene is TRBJ2-7, the V gene TRBV5-4, with TRBD1 as a possible D gene (5 bases). V dropped 4 bases and J dropped 6 bases, with 20 bases sitting between them. Germline-derived CDR1 and CDR2 are SGHNT and YYREEE (reference sequence). The CDR3 sequence is 15 residues long. In DNA form, the CDR3 reads TGTGCCAGCAGCGGCGGATTCAGGGAATTCGGCGAGCAGTACTTC. Its translation: CASSGGFREFGEQYF.

The chain joins TRBV19 to TRBJ2-5, with D perhaps TRBD1 (6 bases). Germline CDR1 LNHDA, CDR2 SQIVND (reference sequence). Trimming pared 3 bases from V and 0 bases from J, leaving 8 bases between. The CDR3 covers 14 residues. The CDR3 DNA reads as TGTGCCAGTAGTATGGCAGGGGACCAAGAGACCCAGTACTTC. This translates into CASSMAGDQETQYF.

This clone was picked up many times. The identical CDR3 is also encoded by other nucleotide sequences in the sample. The chain employs TRBV5-1 and TRBJ2-5; D not certain. The CDR3 is 12 residues long. The ends were cut back, 4 bases at V and 0 bases at J, with 4 bases in the middle. Germline lookup yields CDR1 SGHRS and CDR2 YFSETQ. The CDR3 sequence is CASSAYQETQYF. In DNA, the CDR3 is TGCGCCAGCAGCGCCTACCAAGAGACCCAGTACTTC.